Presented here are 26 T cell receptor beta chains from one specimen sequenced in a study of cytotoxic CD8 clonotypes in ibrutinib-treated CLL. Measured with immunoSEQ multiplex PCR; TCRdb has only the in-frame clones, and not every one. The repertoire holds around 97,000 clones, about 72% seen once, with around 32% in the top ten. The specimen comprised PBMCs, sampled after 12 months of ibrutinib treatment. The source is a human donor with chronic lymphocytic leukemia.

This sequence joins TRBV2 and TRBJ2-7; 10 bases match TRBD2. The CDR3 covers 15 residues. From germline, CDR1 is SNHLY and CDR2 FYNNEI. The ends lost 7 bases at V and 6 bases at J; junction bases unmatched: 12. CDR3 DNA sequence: TGTGCCAGCATTTTCAGCGGAGCGGGGGGGCGCGAGCAGTACTTC. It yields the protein CASIFSGAGGREQYF. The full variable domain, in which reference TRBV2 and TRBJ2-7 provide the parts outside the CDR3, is EPEVTQTPSHQVTQMGQEVILRCVPISNHLYFYWYRQILGQKVEFLVSFYNNEISEKSEIFDDQFSVERPDGSNFTLKIRSTKLEDSAMYFCASIFSGAGGREQYFGPGTRLTVT.

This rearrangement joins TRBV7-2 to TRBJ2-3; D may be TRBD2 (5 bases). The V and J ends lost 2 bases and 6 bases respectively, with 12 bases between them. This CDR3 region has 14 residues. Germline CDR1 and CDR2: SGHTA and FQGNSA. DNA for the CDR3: TGTGCCAGCAGCTTAAGACGCCCGGGGGATACGCAGTATTTT. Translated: CASSLRRPGDTQYF.

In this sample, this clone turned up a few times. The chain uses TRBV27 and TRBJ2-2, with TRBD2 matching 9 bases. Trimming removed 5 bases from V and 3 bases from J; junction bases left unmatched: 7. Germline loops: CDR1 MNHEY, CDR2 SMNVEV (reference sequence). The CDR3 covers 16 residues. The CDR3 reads CASSPRSGGYTGELFF. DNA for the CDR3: TGTGCCAGCAGTCCTCGTAGCGGGGGCTACACCGGGGAGCTGTTTTTT.

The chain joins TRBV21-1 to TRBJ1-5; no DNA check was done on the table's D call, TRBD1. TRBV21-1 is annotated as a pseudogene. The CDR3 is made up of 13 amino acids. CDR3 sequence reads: CASSDRGTQPQHF. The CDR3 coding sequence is TGTGCCAGCAGCGACAGGGGGACTCAGCCCCAGCATTTT.

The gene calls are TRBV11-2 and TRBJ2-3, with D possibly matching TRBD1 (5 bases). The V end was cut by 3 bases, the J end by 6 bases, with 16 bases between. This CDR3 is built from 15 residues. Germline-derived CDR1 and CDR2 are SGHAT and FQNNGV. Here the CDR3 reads CASSFPGMVGDTQYF. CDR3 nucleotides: TGTGCCAGCAGCTTCCCAGGGATGGTGGGGGATACGCAGTATTTT. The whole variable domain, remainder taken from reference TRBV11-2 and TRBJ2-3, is EAGVAQSPRYKIIEKRQSVAFWCNPISGHATLYWYQQILGQGPKLLIQFQNNGVVDDSQLPKDRFSAERLKGVDSTLKIQPAKLEDSAVYLCASSFPGMVGDTQYFGPGTRLTVL.

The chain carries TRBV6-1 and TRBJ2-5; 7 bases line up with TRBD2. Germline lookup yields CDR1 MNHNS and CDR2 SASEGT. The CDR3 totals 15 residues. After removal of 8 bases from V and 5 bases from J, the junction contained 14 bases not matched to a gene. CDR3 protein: CASANLAERGETQYF. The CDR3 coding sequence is TGTGCCAGCGCTAATCTAGCGGAAAGGGGTGAGACCCAGTACTTC.

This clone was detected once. In nucleotides, the CDR3 is TGTGCCTGGTCCCCCGGGACACCACTCACAGAGGACTATGGCTACACCTTC. Its protein product is CAWSPGTPLTEDYGYTF. This chain links TRBV30 with TRBJ1-2; TRBD1 might be the D (6 bases). There are 17 residues in the CDR3. V was pared by 5 bases and J by 3 bases, with 25 bases between. Germline V lookup: CDR1 GTSNPN, CDR2 SVGIG (reference sequence). The variable domain in full, with the rest retrieved from reference TRBV30 and TRBJ1-2, is SQTIHQWPATLVQPVGSPLSLECTVEGTSNPNLYWYRQAAGRGLQLLFYSVGIGQISSEVPQNLSASRPQDRQFILSSKKLLLSDSGFYLCAWSPGTPLTEDYGYTFGSGTRLTVV.

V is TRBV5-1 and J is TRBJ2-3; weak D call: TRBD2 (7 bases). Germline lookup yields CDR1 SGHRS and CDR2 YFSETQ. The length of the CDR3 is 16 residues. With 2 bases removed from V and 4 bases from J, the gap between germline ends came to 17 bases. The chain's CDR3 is CASSLEWGGKSDTQYF. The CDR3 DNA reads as TGCGCCAGCAGCTTAGAATGGGGGGGCAAATCAGATACGCAGTATTTT.

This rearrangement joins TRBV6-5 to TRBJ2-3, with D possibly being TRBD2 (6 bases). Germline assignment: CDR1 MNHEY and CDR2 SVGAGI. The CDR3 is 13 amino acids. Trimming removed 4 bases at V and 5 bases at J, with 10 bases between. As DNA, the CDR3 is TGTGCCAGCAGTTCCGGGGGTCGAGATACGCAGTATTTT. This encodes CASSSGGRDTQYF.

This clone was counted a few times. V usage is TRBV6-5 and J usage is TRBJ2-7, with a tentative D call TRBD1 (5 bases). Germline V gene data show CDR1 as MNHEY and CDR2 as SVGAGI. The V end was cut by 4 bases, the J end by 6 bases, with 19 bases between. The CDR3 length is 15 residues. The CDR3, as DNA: TGTGCCAGCAGTTCTCTGACAGTAGGGGTTCGCGAGCAGTACTTC. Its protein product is CASSSLTVGVREQYF.

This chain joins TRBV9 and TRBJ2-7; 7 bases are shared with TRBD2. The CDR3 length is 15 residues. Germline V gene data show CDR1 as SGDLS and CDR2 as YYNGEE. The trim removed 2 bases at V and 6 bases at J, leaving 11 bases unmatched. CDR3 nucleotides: TGTGCCAGCAGCGTCAGAGCGGGGAATTACGGCGAGCAGTACTTC. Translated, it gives CASSVRAGNYGEQYF.

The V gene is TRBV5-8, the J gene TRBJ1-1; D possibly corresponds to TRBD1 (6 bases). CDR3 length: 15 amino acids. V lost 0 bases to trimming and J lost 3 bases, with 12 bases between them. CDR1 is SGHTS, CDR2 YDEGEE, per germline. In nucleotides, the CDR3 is TGTGCCAGCAGCTTGGCCTTAAGACAGGACACTGAAGCTTTCTTT. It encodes CASSLALRQDTEAFF. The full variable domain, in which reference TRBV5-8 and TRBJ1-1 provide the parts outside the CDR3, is EAGVTQSPTHLIKTRGQQATLRCSPISGHTSVYWYQQALGLGLQFLLWYDEGEERNRGNFPPRFSGRQFPNYSSELNVNALELEDSALYLCASSLALRQDTEAFFGQGTRLTVV.

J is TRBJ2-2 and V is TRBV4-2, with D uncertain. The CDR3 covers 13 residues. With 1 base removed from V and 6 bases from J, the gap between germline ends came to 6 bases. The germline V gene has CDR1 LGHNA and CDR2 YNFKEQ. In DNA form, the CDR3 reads TGTGCCAGCAGCCAAGTGCTAGCCGGGGAGCTGTTTTTT. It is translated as CASSQVLAGELFF.

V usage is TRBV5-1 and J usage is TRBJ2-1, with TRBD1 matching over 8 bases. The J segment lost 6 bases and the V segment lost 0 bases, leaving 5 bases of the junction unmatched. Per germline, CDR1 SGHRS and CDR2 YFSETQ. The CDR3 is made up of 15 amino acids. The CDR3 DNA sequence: TGCGCCAGCAGCTTGGAAGGGCAGGGGGCCAATGAGCAGTTCTTC. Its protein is CASSLEGQGANEQFF.

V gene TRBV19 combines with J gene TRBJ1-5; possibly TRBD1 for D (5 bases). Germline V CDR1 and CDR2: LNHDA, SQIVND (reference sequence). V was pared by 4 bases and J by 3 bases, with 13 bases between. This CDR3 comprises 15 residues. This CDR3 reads CASSRPWGINQPQHF. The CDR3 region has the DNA TGTGCCAGTAGTAGACCGTGGGGGATCAATCAGCCCCAGCATTTT.

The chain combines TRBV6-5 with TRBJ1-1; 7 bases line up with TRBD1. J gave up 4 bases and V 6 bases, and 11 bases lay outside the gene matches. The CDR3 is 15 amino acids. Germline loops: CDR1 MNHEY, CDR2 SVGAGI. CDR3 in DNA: TGTGCCAGCAGCCCAGACAGGGAGTCGTCCACTGAAGCTTTCTTT. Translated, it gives CASSPDRESSTEAFF.

CDR3 DNA sequence: TGTGCCAGCAGTTACAGAAGGGATACTGAAGCTTTCTTT. Translating gives CASSYRRDTEAFF. The chain links TRBV6-6 to TRBJ1-1, with D hard to call. This CDR3 is 13 amino acids long. V was shortened by 2 bases and J by 5 bases, with 9 bases between the two germline ends. Germline CDR1 MNHNY, CDR2 SVGAGI (reference sequence).

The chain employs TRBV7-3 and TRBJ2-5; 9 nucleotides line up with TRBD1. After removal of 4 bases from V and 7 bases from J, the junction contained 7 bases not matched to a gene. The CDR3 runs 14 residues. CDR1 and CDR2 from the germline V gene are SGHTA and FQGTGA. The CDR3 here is CASSSGTGIATQYF. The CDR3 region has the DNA TGTGCCAGCAGCTCCGGGACAGGGATCGCGACCCAGTACTTC.

The CDR3 loop reads CAWSLTSGDTEAFF. The CDR3 DNA sequence: TGTGCCTGGAGCCTTACGAGCGGGGACACTGAAGCTTTCTTT. This chain joins TRBV30 and TRBJ1-1; no clear D. Germline CDR1 GTSNPN, CDR2 SVGIG (reference sequence). V was clipped by 3 bases and J by 3 bases, with 14 bases between them. This CDR3 spans 14 amino acids.

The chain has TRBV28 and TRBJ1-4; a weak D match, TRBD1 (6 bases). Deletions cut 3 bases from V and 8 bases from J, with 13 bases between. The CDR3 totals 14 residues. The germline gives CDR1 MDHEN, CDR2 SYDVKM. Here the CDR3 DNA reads TGTGCCAGCAGTTTGGGGGGCGCGGGGGAAAAACTGTTTTTT. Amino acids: CASSLGGAGEKLFF.

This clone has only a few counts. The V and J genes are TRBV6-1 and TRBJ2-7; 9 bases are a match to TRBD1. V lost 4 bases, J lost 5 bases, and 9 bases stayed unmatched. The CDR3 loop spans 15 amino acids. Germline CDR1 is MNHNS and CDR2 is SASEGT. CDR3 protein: CASSGRDREINEQYF. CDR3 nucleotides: TGTGCCAGCAGTGGTAGGGACAGGGAAATAAACGAGCAGTACTTC.

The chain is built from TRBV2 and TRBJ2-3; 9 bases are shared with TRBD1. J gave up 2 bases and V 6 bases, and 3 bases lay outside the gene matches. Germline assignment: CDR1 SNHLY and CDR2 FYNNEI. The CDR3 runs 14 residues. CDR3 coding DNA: TGTGCCAGCAGACGGACAGGGGTCACAGATACGCAGTATTTT. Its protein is CASRRTGVTDTQYF.

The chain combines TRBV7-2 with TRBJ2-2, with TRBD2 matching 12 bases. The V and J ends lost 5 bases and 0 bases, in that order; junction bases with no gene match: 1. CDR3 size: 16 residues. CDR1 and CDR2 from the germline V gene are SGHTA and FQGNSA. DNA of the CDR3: TGTGCCAGCAGCCGGACTAGCGGGGCGAACACCGGGGAGCTGTTTTTT. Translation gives CASSRTSGANTGELFF.

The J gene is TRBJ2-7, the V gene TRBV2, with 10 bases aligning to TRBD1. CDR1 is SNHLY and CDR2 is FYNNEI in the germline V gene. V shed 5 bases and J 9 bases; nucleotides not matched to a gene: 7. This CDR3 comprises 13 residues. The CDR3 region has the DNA TGTGCCAGCAGTAACCGGGACAGGGGTGGGCAGTACTTC. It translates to CASSNRDRGGQYF. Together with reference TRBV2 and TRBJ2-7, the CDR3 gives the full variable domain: EPEVTQTPSHQVTQMGQEVILRCVPISNHLYFYWYRQILGQKVEFLVSFYNNEISEKSEIFDDQFSVERPDGSNFTLKIRSTKLEDSAMYFCASSNRDRGGQYFGPGTRLTVT.

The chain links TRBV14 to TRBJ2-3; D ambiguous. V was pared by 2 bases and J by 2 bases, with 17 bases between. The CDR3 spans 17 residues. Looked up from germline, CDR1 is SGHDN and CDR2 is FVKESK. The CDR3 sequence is CASSQLSWRGDTDTQYF. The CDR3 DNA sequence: TGTGCCAGCAGCCAATTATCGTGGCGAGGAGACACAGATACGCAGTATTTT.

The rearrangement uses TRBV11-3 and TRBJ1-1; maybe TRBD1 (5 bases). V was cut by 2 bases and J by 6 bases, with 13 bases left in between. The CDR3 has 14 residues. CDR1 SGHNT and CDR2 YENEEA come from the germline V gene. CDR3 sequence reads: CASSLKGSWAEAFF. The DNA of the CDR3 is TGTGCCAGCAGCTTAAAGGGGTCATGGGCTGAAGCTTTCTTT.